This TCR beta chain was recorded in a study of blood T cell repertoires in COVID-19. Here immunoSEQ multiplex PCR was the method, and the copy in TCRdb shows in-frame clones only, minus some. There are around 200,000 clones in the sample; approximately 91% occur only once, and just over 0.7% lies in the top ten. The germline CDR1 and CDR2 sequences are SGHRS and YFSETQ. CDR3 length: 13 residues. V was pared by 4 bases and J by 0 bases, with 5 bases between. The chain employs TRBV5-1 and TRBJ2-4, with D hard to call. Specimen: peripheral blood. This clonotype originated in a man aged 35-49 years with acute or convalescent COVID-19. CDR3 in amino acids: CASSPVAKNIQYF. CDR3 sequence (DNA): TGCGCCAGCAGCCCCGTAGCCAAAAACATTCAGTACTTC.